The 29 T cell receptor beta chains presented below share a single source sample, sequenced in a study of cytomegalovirus exposure and HLA in healthy donors. The PCR contained 60 Vbeta and 13 Jbeta primers. Using immunoSEQ multiplex PCR, the repertoire was profiled, and TCRdb retains in-frame clones only, with some absent. The sample includes 100,000 to 150,000 clones, around 80% of them seen just once. The sequenced sample consisted of PBMCs. Receptor source: a man aged 25 to 40 in good health and CMV-seropositive.

The J gene is TRBJ2-7, the V gene TRBV4-1, with a weak D call TRBD2 (6 bases). CDR1 is MGHRA and CDR2 is YSYEKL in the germline V gene. Deletions cut 3 bases from V and 5 bases from J, with 17 bases between. The length of the CDR3 is 15 residues. The CDR3 sequence is CASSHLTSRYNEQYF. CDR3 nucleotide sequence: TGCGCCAGCAGCCATCTAACTAGCCGTTACAACGAGCAGTACTTC.

This clone was observed a handful of times. This chain links TRBV5-1 with TRBJ1-1; TRBD1 might be the D (5 bases). Deletions cut 0 bases from V and 2 bases from J, with 11 bases between. Germline CDR1 reads SGHRS; CDR2 reads YFSETQ. CDR3 length equals 15 residues. The CDR3 sequence: CASSLEGYINTEAFF. DNA for the CDR3: TGCGCCAGCAGCTTGGAGGGGTATATAAACACTGAAGCTTTCTTT.

The chain employs TRBV27 and TRBJ1-1; D call uncertain. CDR3 length equals 13 residues. V lost 4 bases and J lost 4, with 10 bases in between. Germline V lookup: CDR1 MNHEY, CDR2 SMNVEV (reference sequence). The CDR3: CASSSPQLTEAFF. The CDR3 bases are TGTGCCAGCAGTTCCCCCCAACTCACTGAAGCTTTCTTT.

This clone occurred a few times. The V gene is TRBV27, the J gene TRBJ2-1; no clear D gene. Germline V CDR1 and CDR2: MNHEY, SMNVEV (reference sequence). The CDR3 sequence is 15 residues long. Trimming took off 3 bases at V and 0 bases at J, with 9 bases between the two ends. The CDR3: CASSFTSGSYNEQFF. The CDR3 nucleotides read TGTGCCAGCAGTTTCACTTCGGGCTCCTACAATGAGCAGTTCTTC.

The chain employs TRBV11-3 and TRBJ2-1, with 12 bases lining up with TRBD2. Per germline, CDR1 SGHNT and CDR2 YENEEA. This CDR3 is 16 amino acids long. With V trimmed by 5 bases and J by 9 bases, 11 bases remained unmatched. The DNA of the CDR3 is TGTGCCAGCAGCCGAAGCCTAGCGGGAGGGTCTGGTGAGCAGTTCTTC. This translates into CASSRSLAGGSGEQFF.

V gene TRBV5-1 combines with J gene TRBJ1-2, with TRBD1 as a possible D gene (5 bases). The CDR3 runs 14 residues. Germline V lookup: CDR1 SGHRS, CDR2 YFSETQ. V shed 4 bases and J shed 4 bases, with 14 bases lying between them. The CDR3 coding sequence is TGCGCCAGCAGCCAACAAGCAGGGTCCTATGGCTACACCTTC. This sequence encodes CASSQQAGSYGYTF.

This clone was seen only a few times. Other DNA sequences of this sample code for an identical CDR3. The V gene is TRBV7-9, the J gene TRBJ2-7; D gene uncertain. The V end lost 6 bases, the J end lost 0 bases, and 6 bases lay between the germline ends. Germline CDR1 reads SEHNR; CDR2 reads FQNEAQ (reference sequence). The CDR3 loop spans 12 amino acids. The CDR3 sequence is CASSSSSYEQYF. CDR3 DNA sequence: TGTGCCAGCAGTTCCAGCTCCTACGAGCAGTACTTC.

This clone was detected only a few times. V gene TRBV15 combines with J gene TRBJ2-3; TRBD2 aligns across 7 bases. CDR1 is LNHNV, CDR2 YYDKDF, per germline (reference sequence). CDR3 size: 12 residues. V trimming: 9 bases; J trimming: 1 base; junction bases outside the gene matches: 1. The CDR3 DNA reads TGTGCCACGGGGAGGGGCACAGATACGCAGTATTTT. This gives the protein CATGRGTDTQYF. The variable domain in full, completed from reference TRBV15 and TRBJ2-3, reads DAMVIQNPRYQVTQFGKPVTLSCSQTLNHNVMYWYQQKSSQAPKLLFHYYDKDFNNEADTPDNFQSRRPNTSFCFLDIRSPGLGDTAMYLCATGRGTDTQYFGPGTRLTVL.

The chain joins TRBV15 to TRBJ2-3, with a weak D call TRBD2 (5 bases). This CDR3 is built from 10 residues. Germline lookup yields CDR1 LNHNV and CDR2 YYDKDF (reference sequence). Between the trimmed V and J ends, which lost 11 bases and 7 bases, there was a span of 10 bases. In DNA, the CDR3 is TGTGCCCCCCCCGGGAATACGCAGTATTTT. This codes for CAPPGNTQYF.

Here the CDR3 reads CASRARASGGGRPETQYF. In nucleotides, the CDR3 is TGTGCCAGCAGGGCTAGGGCTAGCGGGGGGGGGAGACCAGAGACCCAGTACTTC. J is TRBJ2-5 and V is TRBV27, with 12 bases matching TRBD2. The CDR3 is 18 amino acids. With V trimmed by 6 bases and J by 4 bases, 15 bases remained unmatched. Germline CDR1 MNHEY, CDR2 SMNVEV (reference sequence).

CDR3 DNA sequence: TGTGCCAGCAGTTTATTTAGCCCGGGACTAGCGGTTACCGGGGAGCTGTTTTTT. Translation: CASSLFSPGLAVTGELFF. The genes are TRBV27 and TRBJ2-2; 11 bases match TRBD2. The CDR3 is made up of 18 amino acids. Germline loops: CDR1 MNHEY, CDR2 SMNVEV (reference sequence). V lost 1 base and J lost 5; bases outside the gene matches: 9.

The rearrangement links TRBV5-4 to TRBJ2-1; 7 bases map to TRBD2. V trimming: 0 bases; J trimming: 1 base; junction bases outside the gene matches: 4. CDR3 length: 16 residues. Germline V gene data show CDR1 as SGHNT and CDR2 as YYREEE (reference sequence). This chain's CDR3 is CASSLDVGGSYNEQFF. The CDR3 DNA sequence: TGTGCCAGCAGCTTGGATGTCGGGGGGTCCTACAATGAGCAGTTCTTC.

J is TRBJ1-5 and V is TRBV10-3; a possible D gene is TRBD1 (6 bases). V was pared by 0 bases and J by 6 bases, with 12 bases between. This CDR3 has 15 residues. Germline CDR1 and CDR2: ENHRY and SYGVKD. The CDR3 here is CAISESGQGIQPQHF. The CDR3 bases are TGTGCCATCAGTGAGTCTGGGCAGGGGATTCAGCCCCAGCATTTT.

This clone has a single count. This chain joins TRBV7-9 and TRBJ2-7; TRBD2 matches at 7 bases. Germline V gene sequence: CDR1 SEHNR, CDR2 FQNEAQ (reference sequence). Trimming cost V 3 bases and J 1 base; bases outside gene matches: 3. The CDR3 runs 14 residues. The CDR3 coding sequence is TGTGCCAGCAGCTTCGGCGGGGGTTCCTACGAGCAGTACTTC. It yields the protein CASSFGGGSYEQYF.

The chain employs TRBV7-2 and TRBJ1-1, with a weak D call TRBD1 (5 bases). The CDR3 runs 14 residues. Germline loops: CDR1 SGHTA, CDR2 FQGNSA. Trimming removed 5 bases from V and 5 bases from J, with 15 bases in between. CDR3 DNA: TGTGCCAGCAGCAGACCCCCCGGGGGGACTGAAGCTTTCTTT. Amino acid sequence: CASSRPPGGTEAFF.

Comments on this clone: This specimen includes other DNA sequences encoding the same CDR3. The J gene is TRBJ2-2, the V gene TRBV6-1, with D perhaps matching TRBD2 (6 bases). This CDR3 is 14 amino acids long. V was clipped by 3 bases and J by 6 bases, with 11 bases between them. The germline gives CDR1 MNHNS, CDR2 SASEGT. The DNA for the CDR3 is TGTGCCAGCAGTGAGTGGCGGGATTCCGGGGAGCTGTTTTTT. This translates into CASSEWRDSGELFF.

This clone appeared once. The V and J genes are TRBV10-2 and TRBJ1-1; no firm D call. The CDR3 has 18 residues. V lost 6 bases and J lost 0, with 23 bases in between. Germline V gene lookup returns CDR1 WSHSY and CDR2 SAAADI. In nucleotides, the CDR3 is TGCGCCAGCAGCGAAAACCCCTCGAGAGTATGGTTGAACACTGAAGCTTTCTTT. Protein product: CASSENPSRVWLNTEAFF.

This chain connects TRBV5-6 to TRBJ2-1; D possibly corresponds to TRBD2 (7 bases). Germline V gene data show CDR1 as SGHDT and CDR2 as YYEEEE. This CDR3 has 17 residues. Trimming removed 4 bases from V and 0 bases from J, with 17 bases in between. The CDR3 here is CASSRGPGTNSYNEQFF. The CDR3 nucleotides read TGTGCCAGCAGCCGGGGGCCCGGGACTAACTCCTACAATGAGCAGTTCTTC.

The chain uses TRBV14 and TRBJ2-3, with TRBD1 matching over 9 bases. The CDR3 spans 16 residues. Germline V gene lookup returns CDR1 SGHDN and CDR2 FVKESK. V was pared by 1 base and J by 5 bases, with 7 bases of the junction left unmatched. The CDR3 loop is CASSQVGTGRQDTQYF. The CDR3 nucleotides read TGTGCCAGCAGCCAAGTCGGGACAGGGCGGCAAGATACGCAGTATTTT.

The genes are TRBV5-4 and TRBJ2-2; no clear D gene. From germline, CDR1 is SGHNT and CDR2 YYREEE (reference sequence). This CDR3 is built from 12 residues. Trimming took 0 bases from V and 8 from J, leaving 5 bases between them. CDR3 sequence (DNA): TGTGCCAGCAGCTTGGGTTCGGGGGAGCTGTTTTTT. This sequence encodes CASSLGSGELFF.

This clone was observed a single time. This rearrangement joins TRBV14 to TRBJ2-7; TRBD1 aligns across 7 bases. Per the germline V gene, CDR1 is SGHDN and CDR2 is FVKESK. The CDR3 totals 14 residues. V shed 2 bases and J 2 bases; nucleotides not matched to a gene: 3. In DNA form, the CDR3 reads TGTGCCAGCAGCCAACTGGACAGGCCCTACGAGCAGTACTTC. It yields the protein CASSQLDRPYEQYF.

The count of this clone is one. The genes are TRBV27 and TRBJ1-1; the match to TRBD1 covers 9 bases. J was trimmed by 10 bases and V by 8 bases; bases with no gene match: 14. The CDR3 has 14 residues. CDR1 is MNHEY and CDR2 is SMNVEV in the germline V gene (reference sequence). The CDR3 DNA sequence: TGTGCCAGCGACCCCCGACAGGGGGAAGGTGGAGCTTTCTTT. It codes for CASDPRQGEGGAFF.

The rearrangement links TRBV27 to TRBJ1-5, with 7 bases lining up with TRBD1. Losses at the gene ends were 6 bases for V and 2 bases for J; bases not matched to a gene: 7. This CDR3 has 15 residues. Germline V lookup: CDR1 MNHEY, CDR2 SMNVEV (reference sequence). CDR3 sequence reads: CASRALTGGNQPQHF. The CDR3 DNA reads as TGTGCCAGCAGAGCCCTCACAGGGGGCAATCAGCCCCAGCATTTT.

CDR3 in amino acids: CASSPWTGVREGYTF. The DNA for the CDR3 is TGTGCCAGCAGCCCCTGGACAGGGGTGAGGGAGGGCTACACCTTC. This chain links TRBV5-5 with TRBJ1-2, with 9 bases identical to TRBD1. Losses at the gene ends were 4 bases for V and 8 bases for J; bases not matched to a gene: 12. The length of the CDR3 is 15 residues. Germline assignment: CDR1 SGHKS and CDR2 YYEKEE (reference sequence).

The chain employs TRBV10-3 and TRBJ1-2; TRBD1 matches at 7 bases. Germline trimming cut 4 bases from V and 0 bases from J; bases unmatched to any gene: 8. This CDR3 comprises 16 residues. CDR1 ENHRY and CDR2 SYGVKD come from the germline V gene. CDR3 amino acids: CAISARGQATNYGYTF. As DNA, the CDR3 is TGTGCCATCAGTGCTAGGGGGCAGGCCACTAACTATGGCTACACCTTC.

The genes are TRBV6-5 and TRBJ2-1; 7 bases agree with TRBD2. Trimming cost V 4 bases and J 4 bases; bases outside gene matches: 4. This CDR3 spans 14 amino acids. Per the germline V gene, CDR1 is MNHEY and CDR2 is SVGAGI. CDR3 region: CASSWGGKYNEQFF. DNA for the CDR3: TGTGCCAGCAGTTGGGGGGGGAAGTACAATGAGCAGTTCTTC.

The chain uses TRBV14 and TRBJ2-7, with TRBD1 matching 7 bases. Trimming at V came to 5 bases and at J to 2 bases, leaving 6 bases not matched to a gene. CDR1 is SGHDN and CDR2 is FVKESK in the germline V gene. CDR3 length equals 14 residues. CDR3 in amino acids: CASSYRGRTYEQYF. The CDR3 DNA reads TGTGCCAGCAGCTACAGGGGTAGAACCTACGAGCAGTACTTC.

This clone was counted between two and nine times. The gene calls are TRBV11-3 and TRBJ2-1, with TRBD2 matching over 9 bases. Germline values: CDR1 SGHNT, CDR2 YENEEA. This CDR3 has 15 amino acids. Losses at the gene ends were 5 bases for V and 4 bases for J; bases not matched to a gene: 6. The CDR3 nucleotides read TGTGCCAGCAGCAATAGGCTAGCGGGGTACAATGAGCAGTTCTTC. Its protein product is CASSNRLAGYNEQFF.

The chain uses TRBV7-2 and TRBJ1-4, with TRBD1 as a possible D gene (5 bases). V was clipped by 8 bases and J by 0 bases, with 10 bases between them. CDR3 length: 14 residues. Germline values: CDR1 SGHTA, CDR2 FQGNSA. The CDR3 reads CASRRVSTNEKLFF. CDR3 DNA: TGTGCCAGCCGCAGGGTTTCAACTAATGAAAAACTGTTTTTT.